This T cell receptor (beta chain) was recorded in a study of identifying expanded T cells in peripheral blood. Unmatched junction bases numbered 13, after V lost 10 bases and J lost 5 bases. Per the germline V gene, CDR1 is ENHRY and CDR2 is SYGVKD. This CDR3 is 14 amino acids long. This clone occurred a few times. Sequenced by immunoSEQ multiplex PCR; TCRdb stores in-frame clones only, minus some. The sample has 91,000 or so clones; 88% are singletons. Sequencing was carried out using blood. The source of this sequence is a person aged 18 to 75 in good health. The rearrangement uses TRBV10-3 and TRBJ1-2; 7 bases map to TRBD1. CDR3 coding DNA: TGTGCCACATTACGAGGGGGCGACGGATATGGCTACACCTTC. Amino acid sequence: CATLRGGDGYGYTF.